These T cell receptor beta chains were read from a single sample in a study of T cell responses to AZD1222 COVID-19 vaccine. Generated by immunoSEQ multiplex PCR, the TCRdb table keeps only in-frame clones and is missing some. The sample lists some 120,000 clones; just over 85% were seen once. The sample was peripheral blood, taken on day 0 of AZD1222 vaccination. The source is an adult in good health. Both conserved end residues are trimmed from each CDR3. Not every row has a clone size; where given, it reads once, few, many or a size class.

J gene,V gene,clone size,CDR3 protein
TRBJ1-2,TRBV28,NA,ASNPHSEGNYGYT
TRBJ1-6,TRBV7-9,NA,ASGVPGQGTASPLH
TRBJ2-1,TRBV19,NA,ASSISGQGNNEQF
TRBJ2-3,TRBV5-1,NA,ASSFDGRSTDTQY
TRBJ1-1,TRBV10-3,NA,ATTLVRDTEAF
TRBJ2-2,TRBV7-6,NA,ASSGIGASSPGELF
TRBJ1-4,TRBV7-2,few,ASSSRTPPAGEKLF
TRBJ2-3,TRBV5-6,NA,ASSGGSSGRAGTQY
TRBJ2-3,TRBV2,NA,ASSLSTDTQY
TRBJ1-1,TRBV13,once,ASSPPRVVGNTEAF
TRBJ1-5,TRBV28,NA,ASSTSPAMQGNQPQH
TRBJ2-7,TRBV7-9,NA,ASSSTGGKRSYEQY
TRBJ2-7,TRBV7-2,NA,ASSSRVGGWSSYEQY
TRBJ2-7,TRBV29-1,few,SVEYNRPDEQY
TRBJ2-1,TRBV9,NA,ASDPHGLAGGNEQF
TRBJ1-6,TRBV27,once,ASSLREASPLH
TRBJ2-7,TRBV27,NA,ASSFGGQTYEQY
TRBJ1-5,TRBV27,NA,ASKSKRTNQPQH
TRBJ2-2,TRBV29-1,NA,SVVVAGTGELF
TRBJ2-7,TRBV7-8,NA,ASSPQSVYEQY
TRBJ1-1,TRBV5-4,NA,ASSLTGGDTEAF
TRBJ1-4,TRBV28,NA,ASETGGVGEKLF
TRBJ1-5,TRBV19,NA,ASNGRGNQPQH
TRBJ1-1,TRBV28,NA,ASSPLGQGATEAF
TRBJ2-5,TRBV5-1,NA,ASSLDREKTQY
TRBJ1-6,TRBV6-1,NA,ASSDPGTPLLSLH
TRBJ2-3,TRBV5-4,NA,ASSPAGGASTDTQY
TRBJ1-2,TRBV30,NA,AWSVGRGAHGYT
TRBJ2-4,TRBV2,once,ATDAKNIQY
TRBJ2-3,TRBV6-5,NA,ASRPEIVPDTQY
TRBJ2-7,TRBV10-2,NA,ASRETGTGIEQY
TRBJ2-7,TRBV5-1,NA,ASSLHGQGASEQY
TRBJ2-7,TRBV5-4,NA,ASSLYRGAEQY
TRBJ2-3,TRBV7-2,NA,ASSLYGSTDTQY
TRBJ1-5,TRBV7-8,NA,ASSLASQPNQPQH
TRBJ2-2,TRBV29-1,NA,SVDGGNTGELF
TRBJ2-3,TRBV7-9,NA,ASSLFSGDTQY
TRBJ2-7,TRBV5-1,NA,ASSPSGAGGNEQY
TRBJ2-7,TRBV5-4,NA,ASRGQGAYEQY
TRBJ2-7,TRBV7-9,once,ASSLGQGAHEQY